The 30 T cell receptor beta chains reported below all come from one sample, sequenced in a study of OX40 agonist ivuxolimab in advanced cancers. This table comes from immunoSEQ multiplex PCR, and its TCRdb copy is limited to in-frame clones, with some not included. The table shows some 71,000 clones, with roughly 85% occurring only once. The starting material was CD4+ or CD8+ T cells sorted from blood, obtained in a trial of the OX40 agonist ivuxolimab. These receptors originate from an adult with an advanced solid tumor such as melanoma, head and neck, liver or kidney cancer.

This chain joins TRBV9 and TRBJ2-3, with TRBD1 matching over 7 bases. V trimming: 0 bases; J trimming: 0 bases; junction bases outside the gene matches: 13. The CDR3 is 19 residues long. Germline V gives CDR1 SGDLS, CDR2 YYNGEE. In DNA, the CDR3 is TGTGCCAGCAGCGTAGCTACGGGGACAGTCATTGCTAGCACAGATACGCAGTATTTT. Its protein product is CASSVATGTVIASTDTQYF.

The V and J genes are TRBV5-1 and TRBJ1-2, with a weak D call TRBD1 (6 bases). Germline CDR1 is SGHRS and CDR2 is YFSETQ. V shed 0 bases and J shed 6 bases, with 18 bases lying between them. CDR3 length equals 16 residues. CDR3 residues: CASSLGSLGAIDGYTF. Here the CDR3 DNA reads TGCGCCAGCAGCTTGGGGTCGCTGGGGGCAATAGATGGCTACACCTTC.

V usage is TRBV29-1 and J usage is TRBJ2-2; D call uncertain. The V gene lost 5 bases and the J gene lost 1 base, with 11 bases spanning the gap. Germline CDR1 SQVTM, CDR2 ANQGSEA. This CDR3 spans 14 amino acids. CDR3 protein: CSVSRGVNTGELFF. In nucleotides, the CDR3 is TGCAGCGTTTCCCGTGGGGTGAACACCGGGGAGCTGTTTTTT.

This clone showed up just once. The chain couples TRBV5-1 to TRBJ2-1; 11 bases align to TRBD2. The CDR3 has 17 amino acids. V gave up 0 bases and J gave up 7 bases; unmatched junction bases: 9. Per germline, CDR1 SGHRS and CDR2 YFSETQ. The CDR3 reads CASSLGSRVAGGNEQFF. The CDR3 DNA is TGCGCCAGCAGCTTGGGATCACGAGTAGCGGGGGGGAATGAGCAGTTCTTC.

This sequence joins TRBV10-3 and TRBJ2-7; D may be TRBD2 (6 bases). Between the trimmed V and J ends, which lost 6 bases and 0 bases, there was a span of 12 bases. The CDR3 covers 14 residues. Germline V gene sequence: CDR1 ENHRY, CDR2 SYGVKD. The CDR3 is CAIRKTGDSYEQYF. The DNA for the CDR3 is TGTGCCATCAGAAAAACGGGGGACTCCTACGAGCAGTACTTC.

The chain links TRBV10-1 to TRBJ2-7; D is undetermined. In germline, CDR1 is WNHNN, CDR2 SYGVQD (reference sequence). Trimming shortened V by 4 bases and J by 0 bases, and 7 bases separated the two germline ends. This CDR3 contains 13 residues. The CDR3 bases are TGCGCCAGCAGTGGTCCGTACTCCTACGAGCAGTACTTC. This gives the protein CASSGPYSYEQYF.

V gene TRBV6-1 combines with J gene TRBJ2-4; D ambiguous. Germline V gives CDR1 MNHNS, CDR2 SASEGT. This CDR3 is 12 amino acids long. V was clipped by 4 bases and J by 15 bases, with 16 bases between them. CDR3 loop: CASSGPYGTRYF. CDR3 bases: TGTGCCAGCAGTGGACCTTATGGTACTCGGTACTTC.

This chain connects TRBV6-1 to TRBJ1-1, with unresolved D. Germline V gene sequence: CDR1 MNHNS, CDR2 SASEGT. Trimming removed 4 bases from V and 1 base from J, with 4 bases in between. This CDR3 region has 12 residues. CDR3 residues: CASSGWNTEAFF. The CDR3 DNA reads as TGTGCCAGCAGTGGGTGGAACACTGAAGCTTTCTTT.

The CDR3 DNA sequence: TGTGCCAGCAGCGTAGCCGTAACCGGGACAGGGGACTACAATGAGCAGTTCTTC. This encodes CASSVAVTGTGDYNEQFF. The V and J genes are TRBV9 and TRBJ2-1; 10 bases map to TRBD1. Looked up from germline, CDR1 is SGDLS and CDR2 is YYNGEE. The CDR3 length is 18 residues. V shed 0 bases and J 3 bases; nucleotides not matched to a gene: 9.

CDR3 region: CASSLKGLRLTGELFF. CDR3 DNA sequence: TGTGCCAGCAGTTTAAAGGGACTGCGCCTCACCGGGGAGCTGTTTTTT. V and J are TRBV27 and TRBJ2-2; D might be TRBD2 (6 bases). Trimming stripped 2 bases from V and 4 bases from J, with 14 bases between. The CDR3 runs to 16 residues. The V gene's germline CDR1 is MNHEY and CDR2 SMNVEV (reference sequence).

V is TRBV28 and J is TRBJ1-2; unclear D gene. The V and J ends lost 6 bases and 7 bases respectively, with 9 bases between them. The CDR3 is 11 residues long. Germline V gene lookup returns CDR1 MDHEN and CDR2 SYDVKM. CDR3 loop: CASRVQSGYTF. The CDR3 coding sequence is TGTGCCAGCAGGGTCCAAAGTGGCTACACCTTC.

The chain links TRBV19 to TRBJ1-4; TRBD1 matches at 9 bases. The CDR3 consists of 15 residues. Germline V CDR1 and CDR2: LNHDA, SQIVND (reference sequence). The V and J ends lost 3 bases and 6 bases, in that order; junction bases with no gene match: 5. The chain's CDR3 is CASSMGRQGDEKLFF. CDR3 in DNA: TGTGCCAGTAGTATGGGTCGACAGGGGGATGAAAAACTGTTTTTT.

This clone was seen a single time. The genes are TRBV10-3 and TRBJ2-3, with 10 bases that match TRBD1. The V and J ends lost 8 bases and 6 bases, in that order; junction bases with no gene match: 11. CDR3 length: 15 residues. In germline, CDR1 is ENHRY, CDR2 SYGVKD. CDR3 coding DNA: TGTGCCATCCGAGTTAGGACAGGGGGTGGGGATACGCAGTATTTT. Residues: CAIRVRTGGGDTQYF.

The gene calls are TRBV4-1 and TRBJ1-1; D not certain. The CDR3 has 14 amino acids. Between the trimmed V and J ends, which lost 6 bases and 1 base, there was a span of 12 bases. The germline V gene encodes CDR1 MGHRA and CDR2 YSYEKL. The CDR3 here is CASRITLGNTEAFF. CDR3 DNA: TGCGCCAGCAGGATAACGCTAGGGAACACTGAAGCTTTCTTT.

The sample holds a few counts of this clone. The rearrangement links TRBV4-2 to TRBJ2-2; no clear D. The CDR3 spans 15 residues. The V end was cut by 3 bases, the J end by 0 bases, with 8 bases between. Per germline, CDR1 LGHNA and CDR2 YNFKEQ. CDR3 sequence: CASSQGIANTGELFF. CDR3 sequence (DNA): TGTGCCAGCAGCCAGGGAATCGCGAACACCGGGGAGCTGTTTTTT.

This clone was seen a few times. V gene TRBV11-2 combines with J gene TRBJ2-7; TRBD1 matches 9 bases. J gave up 7 bases and V 5 bases, and 12 bases lay outside the gene matches. The CDR3 is made up of 15 amino acids. CDR1 and CDR2 (germline): SGHAT, FQNNGV. CDR3 nucleotide sequence: TGTGCCAGCAGCCCTACCACAGGGGGCTTAGGAGAGCAGTACTTC. Its translation: CASSPTTGGLGEQYF.

The chain recombines TRBV19 with TRBJ2-3; a weak D match, TRBD2 (6 bases). CDR1 is LNHDA, CDR2 SQIVND, per germline (reference sequence). The CDR3 runs to 12 residues. Trimming removed 5 bases at V and 11 bases at J, with 14 bases between. CDR3 coding DNA: TGTGCCAGTAGTTCCGGGGGAATGATGCAGTATTTT. Translating gives CASSSGGMMQYF.

The chain carries TRBV5-5 and TRBJ2-3, with D unresolved. V shed 6 bases and J shed 4 bases, with 9 bases lying between them. The germline V gene has CDR1 SGHKS and CDR2 YYEKEE (reference sequence). The CDR3 runs to 12 residues. This CDR3 is CASTLHADTQYF. CDR3 nucleotide sequence: TGTGCCAGCACCCTTCATGCAGATACGCAGTATTTT.

This clone was seen a handful of times. This chain connects TRBV18 to TRBJ2-3; 9 nucleotides match TRBD1. The CDR3 runs 15 residues. Germline loops: CDR1 KGHSH, CDR2 LQKENI. V lost 2 bases to trimming and J lost 6 bases; unmatched junction nucleotides: 6. Here the CDR3 DNA reads TGTGCCAGCTCACCAAAGACAGGGGGATGGGATACGCAGTATTTT. This sequence encodes CASSPKTGGWDTQYF.

This chain joins TRBV18 and TRBJ1-5, with a tentative D call TRBD1 (6 bases). Germline CDR1 KGHSH, CDR2 LQKENI. V was pared by 4 bases and J by 9 bases, with 16 bases between. CDR3 size: 14 residues. CDR3 coding DNA: TGTGCCAGCTCACGGGACACCCGGGAGCGGCCCCAGCATTTT. As protein: CASSRDTRERPQHF.

The V call is TRBV28, the J call TRBJ2-1, with TRBD2 as a possible D gene (6 bases). Trimming removed 5 bases from V and 6 bases from J, with 11 bases in between. The CDR3 is made up of 13 amino acids. Germline V gene sequence: CDR1 MDHEN, CDR2 SYDVKM. Written as DNA, the CDR3 is TGTGCCAGCAGTCCCGGGACTTTCAATGAGCAGTTCTTC. Translated, it gives CASSPGTFNEQFF.

This chain joins TRBV18 and TRBJ1-2; TRBD1 is a possible D gene (5 bases). V was shortened by 5 bases and J by 2 bases, with 9 bases between the two germline ends. Germline lookup yields CDR1 KGHSH and CDR2 LQKENI. The CDR3 runs 13 residues. This CDR3 is CASSGGTNYGYTF. In DNA, the CDR3 is TGTGCCAGCTCAGGGGGGACGAACTATGGCTACACCTTC. The whole variable domain, remainder taken from reference TRBV18 and TRBJ1-2, is NAGVMQNPRHLVRRRGQEARLRCSPMKGHSHVYWYRQLPEEGLKFMVYLQKENIIDESGMPKERFSAEFPKEGPSILRIQQVVRGDSAAYFCASSGGTNYGYTFGSGTRLTVV.

The chain joins TRBV19 to TRBJ1-5; D possibly corresponds to TRBD1 (6 bases). The CDR3 is 17 amino acids. In germline, CDR1 is LNHDA, CDR2 SQIVND (reference sequence). Trimming pared 1 base from V and 6 bases from J, leaving 19 bases between. The DNA of the CDR3 is TGTGCCAGTAGTATAGGTCGTCGGGGGGCGGAGAGTCAGCCCCAGCATTTT. Amino acids: CASSIGRRGAESQPQHF.

The J gene is TRBJ2-5, the V gene TRBV11-2; D is possibly TRBD1 (6 bases). The CDR3 consists of 15 residues. V was shortened by 4 bases and J by 7 bases, with 19 bases between the two germline ends. Germline CDR1 is SGHAT and CDR2 is FQNNGV. The CDR3, as DNA: TGTGCCAGCAGCTCGCCCCCTACAGGGCCGGGGACCCAGTACTTC. Residues: CASSSPPTGPGTQYF.

As for this clone: Different DNA sequences within this sample yield the same CDR3. The rearrangement joins TRBV27 to TRBJ2-5; 10 bases map to TRBD2. The CDR3 contains 17 residues. Germline CDR1 and CDR2: MNHEY and SMNVEV (reference sequence). Trimming took 5 bases from V and 5 from J; bases not matched to a gene: 14. The CDR3 DNA sequence: TGTGCCAGCAGTCCTCAATATAGCGGGGGGCCCGGGGAGACCCAGTACTTC. Its protein is CASSPQYSGGPGETQYF.

V is TRBV6-1 and J is TRBJ2-7; 8 bases line up with TRBD1. Germline-derived CDR1 and CDR2 are MNHNS and SASEGT. V was pared by 5 bases and J by 4 bases, with 4 bases of the junction left unmatched. The CDR3 contains 13 residues. The CDR3 sequence is CASSWDRTYEQYF. The CDR3 DNA reads as TGTGCCAGCAGTTGGGACAGGACTTACGAGCAGTACTTC.

The chain couples TRBV19 to TRBJ1-5; tentative D call: TRBD1 (6 bases). The germline CDR1 and CDR2 sequences are LNHDA and SQIVND (reference sequence). V lost 10 bases, J lost 7 bases, and 17 bases lay in between. The CDR3 has 13 amino acids. In nucleotides, the CDR3 is TGTGCCACCGCAACAGGGCTTCACCAGCCCCAGCATTTT. This encodes CATATGLHQPQHF.

The chain links TRBV5-4 to TRBJ1-1; TRBD1 might be the D (5 bases). The CDR3 sequence is 15 residues long. Trimming pared 0 bases from V and 4 bases from J, leaving 13 bases between. Looked up from germline, CDR1 is SGHNT and CDR2 is YYREEE (reference sequence). In DNA, the CDR3 is TGTGCCAGCAGCTTGGGGACTGGGGGGACCACTGAAGCTTTCTTT. Translating gives CASSLGTGGTTEAFF.

This sequence joins TRBV5-4 and TRBJ2-3, with D tentatively TRBD1 (6 bases). The CDR3 length is 13 residues. The ends were cut back, 0 bases at V and 6 bases at J, with 8 bases in the middle. From germline, CDR1 is SGHNT and CDR2 YYREEE (reference sequence). The CDR3 reads CASSLDRADTQYF. The CDR3 DNA reads as TGTGCCAGCAGCTTGGACAGGGCGGATACGCAGTATTTT.

V is TRBV13 and J is TRBJ2-7; 10 bases line up with TRBD2. V was clipped by 6 bases and J by 1 base; unmatched bases: 6. The CDR3 loop spans 15 amino acids. From germline, CDR1 is PRHDT and CDR2 FYEKMQ (reference sequence). The CDR3 reads CASSPAGGRSYEQYF. In DNA form, the CDR3 reads TGTGCCAGCAGTCCAGCGGGGGGGCGGTCCTACGAGCAGTACTTC.